This TCR beta chain came from a study of memory CD4+ T cells and cytomegalovirus serostatus. Study observations and caveats: The CMV-associated TCR signature appears largely within the CD4+ memory repertoire. Each of fewer than 80 CMV-associated TCRbeta sequences occurred in one to five individuals.

Using immunoSEQ multiplex PCR, the repertoire was profiled, and TCRdb retains in-frame clones only, with some absent. The table records around 30,000 clones, roughly 80% of them present only once. CDR3 length: 14 amino acids. Between the trimmed V and J ends, which lost 4 bases and 1 base, there was a span of 11 bases. Germline V gives CDR1 SGHDT, CDR2 YYEEEE. In regard to this clone: Its cognate antigen is unknown.

Single viable CD3+CD4+CD8-CD45RO+ cells were sorted as the memory CD4+ T cells. This TCR was recovered from an adult in good health and CMV-seronegative. Some clones in this sample may be carry-over from other donors' samples. The sequenced material came from memory CD4+ T cells from blood. J is TRBJ1-1 and V is TRBV5-6; possibly TRBD1 for D (6 bases). CDR3 DNA: TGTGCCAGCAGCCGACCGGACAGGAACACTGAAGCTTTCTTT. The encoded protein is CASSRPDRNTEAFF. The complete variable domain, with remaining parts taken from reference TRBV5-6 and TRBJ1-1, reads DAGVTQSPTHLIKTRGQQVTLRCSPKSGHDTVSWYQQALGQGPQFIFQYYEEEERQRGNFPDRFSGHQFPNYSSELNVNALLLGDSALYLCASSRPDRNTEAFFGQGTRLTVV.